Presented here are 25 T cell receptor beta chains from one specimen sequenced in a study of shared clonotypes between healthy human individuals. The assay was immunoSEQ multiplex PCR, and TCRdb's table has in-frame clones only and misses some. This table has under 130,000 clones, roughly 66% appearing once. Material for sequencing was memory CD8+ T cells sorted from blood. The subset here: CD45RO+ cells pooled with CCR7-negative TemRA cells. Every receptor here comes from a woman under 40 in good health.

The gene calls are TRBV28 and TRBJ2-1, with 7 bases matching TRBD1. With 5 bases clipped from V and 3 bases from J, the junction kept 7 bases outside the gene matches. From germline, CDR1 is MDHEN and CDR2 SYDVKM. The CDR3 has 15 amino acids. Here the CDR3 DNA reads TGTGCCAGCAGTCATTACAGGGGACACTACAATGAGCAGTTCTTC. Its protein product is CASSHYRGHYNEQFF.

The CDR3 DNA follows: TGTGCCAGCAGTGACGGGCTTAAGCAGTTCTTC. This encodes CASSDGLKQFF. The J gene is TRBJ2-1, the V gene TRBV25-1; no clear D gene. The germline V gene has CDR1 MGHDK and CDR2 SYGVNS. The CDR3 contains 11 residues. Deletions cut 3 bases from V and 11 bases from J, with 8 bases between.

This clone was counted between two and nine times. This chain links TRBV20-1 with TRBJ2-5; D is ambiguous. The J call is uncertain, as TRBJ2-7 better fits the DNA end. CDR3 length: 10 residues. Germline V CDR1 and CDR2: DFQATT, SNEGSKA (reference sequence). The CDR3 sequence is CSAWAGEQYF. CDR3 DNA sequence: TGCAGTGCCTGGGCCGGCGAGCAGTACTTC.

The rearrangement joins TRBV5-4 to TRBJ2-1, with D unclear. V was pared by 1 base and J by 10 bases, with 9 bases between. The CDR3 contains 12 residues. Germline V gene data show CDR1 as SGHNT and CDR2 as YYREEE (reference sequence). The CDR3 reads CASSLLGYEQFF. The CDR3 bases are TGTGCCAGCAGCTTGTTAGGGTACGAGCAGTTCTTC. The full variable domain, its missing parts supplied by reference TRBV5-4 and TRBJ2-1, is ETGVTQSPTHLIKTRGQQVTLRCSSQSGHNTVSWYQQALGQGPQFIFQYYREEENGRGNFPPRFSGLQFPNYSSELNVNALELDDSALYLCASSLLGYEQFFGPGTRLTVL.

The chain combines TRBV28 with TRBJ1-4; TRBD1 aligns across 7 bases. This CDR3 has 16 amino acids. J was trimmed by 8 bases and V by 3 bases; bases with no gene match: 12. The germline CDR1 and CDR2 sequences are MDHEN and SYDVKM. DNA of the CDR3: TGTGCCAGCAGTTTTGACAGGGAAGGCTCCTGGGAAAAACTGTTTTTT. This gives the protein CASSFDREGSWEKLFF.

Here the CDR3 reads CATSLLNRGEETQYF. Written as DNA, the CDR3 is TGTGCCACCAGCCTCCTGAACAGGGGTGAAGAGACCCAGTACTTC. The chain recombines TRBV15 with TRBJ2-5; TRBD1 matches 7 bases. Germline CDR1 reads LNHNV; CDR2 reads YYDKDF (reference sequence). Trimming removed 5 bases from V and 3 bases from J; junction bases left unmatched: 9. This CDR3 is built from 15 residues.

The rearrangement uses TRBV6-1 and TRBJ2-7; D might be TRBD2 (6 bases). CDR3 size: 15 residues. Germline V gives CDR1 MNHNS, CDR2 SASEGT. V lost 3 bases, J lost 1 base, and 13 bases lay in between. As DNA, the CDR3 is TGTGCCAGCAGTGACGGCTCCGGAGGGTCCTACGAGCAGTACTTC. This codes for CASSDGSGGSYEQYF.

This chain connects TRBV7-2 to TRBJ1-2; D unresolved. In germline, CDR1 is SGHTA, CDR2 FQGNSA. Trimming stripped 2 bases from V and 7 bases from J, with 5 bases between. This CDR3 contains 11 residues. The CDR3: CASSLSGGYTF. In DNA, the CDR3 is TGTGCCAGCAGCTTATCCGGTGGCTACACCTTC.

The V and J genes are TRBV5-1 and TRBJ2-7, with D hard to call. Germline V gene data show CDR1 as SGHRS and CDR2 as YFSETQ. Trimming cost V 1 base and J 3 bases, with 5 bases left between them. This CDR3 has 12 amino acids. CDR3 nucleotides: TGCGCCAGCAGCTTGTTCGGCTACGAGCAGTACTTC. Translating it yields CASSLFGYEQYF. Full variable domain (rest looked up from reference TRBV5-1 and TRBJ2-7): KAGVTQTPRYLIKTRGQQVTLSCSPISGHRSVSWYQQTPGQGLQFLFEYFSETQRNKGNFPGRFSGRQFSNSRSEMNVSTLELGDSALYLCASSLFGYEQYFGPGTRLTVT.

This clone showed up just once. This chain connects TRBV7-2 to TRBJ2-4, with a tentative D call TRBD1 (6 bases). CDR1 is SGHTA and CDR2 is FQGNSA in the germline V gene. V was clipped by 1 base and J by 8 bases, with 15 bases between them. The CDR3 loop spans 15 amino acids. For the CDR3, the DNA is TGTGCCAGCAGCTTAGAGGACAGACAGGTCGACATTCAGTACTTC. Amino acids: CASSLEDRQVDIQYF.

There are many counts of this clone. This sequence joins TRBV6-4 and TRBJ2-6; 7 bases map to TRBD1. The CDR3 loop spans 16 amino acids. Germline V gene data show CDR1 as MRHNA and CDR2 as SNTAGT. J was trimmed by 4 bases and V by 2 bases; bases with no gene match: 5. CDR3 amino acids: CASSDGQAAGANVLTF. In DNA form, the CDR3 reads TGTGCCAGCAGTGACGGACAGGCTGCCGGGGCCAACGTCCTGACTTTC.

This chain joins TRBV11-2 and TRBJ2-5; D is unresolved. The CDR3 sequence is 13 residues long. CDR1 and CDR2 from the germline V gene are SGHAT and FQNNGV. V dropped 3 bases and J dropped 4 bases, with 9 bases sitting between them. The CDR3 DNA is TGTGCCAGCAGCTTTTACTACAGAGAGACCCAGTACTTC. Protein product: CASSFYYRETQYF. The full variable domain, in which reference TRBV11-2 and TRBJ2-5 provide the parts outside the CDR3, is EAGVAQSPRYKIIEKRQSVAFWCNPISGHATLYWYQQILGQGPKLLIQFQNNGVVDDSQLPKDRFSAERLKGVDSTLKIQPAKLEDSAVYLCASSFYYRETQYFGPGTRLLVL.

The CDR3 coding sequence is TGTGCCAGCAGCGTAGGGCAATGGGGCAGGTTTGGTGGTGGGGCCAACGTCCTGACTTTC. This translates into CASSVGQWGRFGGGANVLTF. V and J are TRBV9 and TRBJ2-6; tentative D call: TRBD1 (5 bases). Per the germline V gene, CDR1 is SGDLS and CDR2 is YYNGEE. CDR3 length: 20 residues. Trimming removed 0 bases at V and 3 bases at J, with 22 bases between.

This clone showed up just once. This chain connects TRBV11-3 to TRBJ2-1; 8 bases match TRBD1. With V trimmed by 1 base and J by 10 bases, 9 bases remained unmatched. Germline V CDR1 and CDR2: SGHNT, YENEEA. CDR3 length: 15 residues. DNA of the CDR3: TGTGCCAGCAGCTTAGGAGTCAGGGGGCGAGTAGAGCAGTTCTTC. It specifies CASSLGVRGRVEQFF.

V gene TRBV2 combines with J gene TRBJ2-2; D is possibly TRBD1 or TRBD2 (6 bases each). V dropped 7 bases and J dropped 3 bases, with 12 bases sitting between them. The CDR3 has 14 residues. Germline CDR1 and CDR2: SNHLY and FYNNEI. CDR3 in DNA: TGTGCCAGCATGACTAGGGGGTACACCGGGGAGCTGTTTTTT. Protein sequence: CASMTRGYTGELFF.

J is TRBJ2-7 and V is TRBV7-9; the D gene could be TRBD1 or TRBD2 (5 bases each). CDR3 length: 14 residues. CDR1 is SEHNR and CDR2 is FQNEAQ in the germline V gene (reference sequence). V was cut by 5 bases and J by 5 bases, with 16 bases left in between. CDR3 in amino acids: CASSRDVGVDEQYF. In DNA, the CDR3 is TGTGCCAGCAGCCGGGACGTGGGCGTAGACGAGCAGTACTTC.

This clone has just one count. The chain recombines TRBV15 with TRBJ2-7, with 10 bases that match TRBD2. Trimming at V came to 1 base and at J to 0 bases, leaving 9 bases not matched to a gene. Per the germline V gene, CDR1 is LNHNV and CDR2 is YYDKDF (reference sequence). The CDR3 is made up of 18 amino acids. The CDR3 here is CATSRGSGLADSSYEQYF. The CDR3 DNA reads TGTGCCACCAGCAGAGGGTCCGGACTAGCGGATAGCTCCTACGAGCAGTACTTC.

The rearrangement links TRBV19 to TRBJ2-7; possible D gene TRBD1, 6 bases. Trimming took 6 bases from V and 5 from J, leaving 14 bases between them. Germline V gene data show CDR1 as LNHDA and CDR2 as SQIVND (reference sequence). This CDR3 is 13 amino acids long. CDR3 in amino acids: CASSTQGYNEQYF. The CDR3 DNA reads TGTGCCAGTAGCACACAGGGTTACAACGAGCAGTACTTC.

The CDR3 DNA sequence: TGCAGCGTTGTTGAGGGGCATGAGCAGTTCTTC. Its protein product is CSVVEGHEQFF. The chain uses TRBV29-1 and TRBJ2-1; D assignment may be TRBD1 or TRBD2 (5 bases each). The germline V and J ends were trimmed by 4 bases and 8 bases, with 9 bases remaining between them. The germline V gene encodes CDR1 SQVTM and CDR2 ANQGSEA. The CDR3 is made up of 11 amino acids.

This clone was counted at least ten times. The sample carries other DNA sequences with the same CDR3. V is TRBV25-1 and J is TRBJ2-7; D is uncertain. CDR1 and CDR2 from the germline V gene are MGHDK and SYGVNS. This CDR3 has 12 amino acids. The V end lost 4 bases, the J end lost 0 bases, and 4 bases lay between the germline ends. The CDR3 sequence is CASSGSSYEQYF. CDR3 coding DNA: TGTGCCAGCAGTGGGAGCTCCTACGAGCAGTACTTC.

This clone was counted a single time. This chain uses TRBV19 with TRBJ1-5, with D perhaps matching TRBD1 (5 bases). The CDR3 is 15 residues long. V was pared by 4 bases and J by 8 bases, with 18 bases between. The germline V gene has CDR1 LNHDA and CDR2 SQIVND (reference sequence). The CDR3 coding sequence is TGTGCCAGTAGTAATTCCGGGCTCAGGGTTAAGCCCCAGCATTTT. Protein sequence: CASSNSGLRVKPQHF.

The rearrangement joins TRBV25-1 to TRBJ2-3; a weak D match, TRBD2 (6 bases). Between the trimmed V and J ends, which lost 3 bases and 1 base, there was a span of 17 bases. CDR1 MGHDK and CDR2 SYGVNS come from the germline V gene. The CDR3 extends over 17 amino acids. CDR3 loop: CASSDPSERPGTDTQYF. The CDR3 nucleotides read TGTGCCAGCAGTGATCCTAGCGAGCGACCGGGCACAGATACGCAGTATTTT. The variable domain in full, completed from reference TRBV25-1 and TRBJ2-3, reads EADIYQTPRYLVIGTGKKITLECSQTMGHDKMYWYQQDPGMELHLIHYSYGVNSTEKGDLSSESTVSRIRTEHFPLTLESARPSHTSQYLCASSDPSERPGTDTQYFGPGTRLTVL.

This clone was seen a handful of times. The genes are TRBV7-6 and TRBJ2-2, with 9 bases lining up with TRBD1. The trim removed 4 bases at V and 4 bases at J, leaving 4 bases unmatched. Germline V CDR1 and CDR2: SGHVS, FNYEAQ. This CDR3 has 15 amino acids. In nucleotides, the CDR3 is TGTGCCAGCAGCTCGGGACAGGGCGGCACCGGGGAGCTGTTTTTT. This encodes CASSSGQGGTGELFF.

The chain is built from TRBV6-6 and TRBJ1-1; no firm D call. V lost 8 bases and J 3 bases, leaving 10 bases between the germline ends. The CDR3 has 12 amino acids. The germline CDR1 and CDR2 sequences are MNHNY and SVGAGI (reference sequence). The CDR3: CASRGGDTEAFF. DNA for the CDR3: TGTGCCAGCCGCGGTGGGGACACTGAAGCTTTCTTT.

Only a few counts were recorded for this clone. This chain links TRBV25-1 with TRBJ2-2; D gene uncertain. Germline V gives CDR1 MGHDK, CDR2 SYGVNS. Trimming pared 3 bases from V and 0 bases from J, leaving 11 bases between. The CDR3 contains 16 residues. The CDR3 bases are TGTGCCAGCAGTGATAGGATGGATACGAACACCGGGGAGCTGTTTTTT. Its protein is CASSDRMDTNTGELFF.